The next 19 T cell receptor beta chains were all read from a single sample in a study of cytomegalovirus exposure and HLA in healthy donors. PCR amplification relied on 60 Vbeta primers (plus 13 Jbeta primers). The table came from immunoSEQ multiplex PCR; TCRdb's copy has only in-frame clones and leaves some out. Recorded for this sample: about 31,000 clones. The sequencing input was PBMCs. Receptors originate from a female donor in good health and CMV-seronegative.

The V and J genes are TRBV5-1 and TRBJ2-3; D perhaps matches TRBD2 (7 bases). Trimming stripped 5 bases from V and 4 bases from J, with 17 bases between. The V gene's germline CDR1 is SGHRS and CDR2 YFSETQ. The CDR3 has 15 amino acids. The CDR3 loop reads CASSWGGGGPDTQYF. DNA for the CDR3: TGCGCCAGCAGTTGGGGAGGCGGGGGCCCAGATACGCAGTATTTT. Based on the CDR3 plus reference TRBV5-1 and TRBJ2-3, the full variable domain is KAGVTQTPRYLIKTRGQQVTLSCSPISGHRSVSWYQQTPGQGLQFLFEYFSETQRNKGNFPGRFSGRQFSNSRSEMNVSTLELGDSALYLCASSWGGGGPDTQYFGPGTRLTVL.

The rearrangement links TRBV5-6 to TRBJ2-2; D ambiguous. Between the trimmed V and J ends, which lost 3 bases and 3 bases, there was a span of 3 bases. Germline assignment: CDR1 SGHDT and CDR2 YYEEEE. The CDR3 runs to 12 residues. The CDR3 protein is CASSSYTGELFF. In nucleotides, the CDR3 is TGTGCCAGCAGCTCCTACACCGGGGAGCTGTTTTTT.

The chain has TRBV7-3 and TRBJ2-1; D is unclear. The CDR3 sequence is 12 residues long. The V and J ends lost 0 bases and 7 bases respectively, with 4 bases between them. Per germline, CDR1 SGHTA and CDR2 FQGTGA. DNA of the CDR3: TGTGCCAGCAGCTTAACGACTAATGAGCAGTTCTTC. Translating it yields CASSLTTNEQFF. Full variable domain (outside the CDR3, taken from reference TRBV7-3 and TRBJ2-1): GAGVSQTPSNKVTEKGKYVELRCDPISGHTALYWYRQSLGQGPEFLIYFQGTGAADDSGLPNDRFFAVRPEGSVSTLKIQRTERGDSAVYLCASSLTTNEQFFGPGTRLTVL.

The chain joins TRBV5-8 to TRBJ1-1; D perhaps matches TRBD1 (6 bases). Germline CDR1 reads SGHTS; CDR2 reads YDEGEE. Trimming shortened V by 0 bases and J by 5 bases, and 11 bases separated the two germline ends. This CDR3 has 14 amino acids. The CDR3 DNA sequence: TGTGCCAGCAGCTTGGCAAAGGGGGGGACTGAAGCTTTCTTT. It codes for CASSLAKGGTEAFF.

The DNA for the CDR3 is TGTGCCATCAGTGAACGGGACAGGGGTTCACCCCTCCACTTT. Amino acid sequence: CAISERDRGSPLHF. This chain links TRBV10-3 with TRBJ1-6, with 10 bases identical to TRBD1. V was pared by 3 bases and J by 9 bases, with 2 bases of the junction left unmatched. Germline V lookup: CDR1 ENHRY, CDR2 SYGVKD. The CDR3 is made up of 14 amino acids.

The chain links TRBV9 to TRBJ2-7, with D perhaps matching TRBD1 (6 bases). Germline V CDR1 and CDR2: SGDLS, YYNGEE. This CDR3 is built from 14 residues. The V and J ends lost 3 bases and 0 bases respectively, with 10 bases between them. DNA for the CDR3: TGTGCCAGCAGCGCGGACAGCTCCTCCTACGAGCAGTACTTC. This gives the protein CASSADSSSYEQYF.

The V gene is TRBV7-2, the J gene TRBJ2-5; D may be TRBD1 (6 bases). The CDR3 is 18 amino acids. V lost 10 bases to trimming and J lost 5 bases, with 32 bases between them. CDR1 and CDR2 (germline): SGHTA, FQGNSA. CDR3 bases: TGTGCCAACCTAAGGCCCGGGAAAAAGTGGGGGCGTAAGGAGACCCAGTACTTC. It codes for CANLRPGKKWGRKETQYF.

The chain recombines TRBV2 with TRBJ2-2, with D possibly TRBD1 on 5 matching bases. CDR3 length equals 13 residues. V dropped 6 bases and J dropped 6 bases, with 11 bases sitting between them. Germline V CDR1 and CDR2: SNHLY, FYNNEI. The CDR3 is CASRPRVAGELFF. CDR3 nucleotide sequence: TGTGCCAGCAGACCCAGGGTCGCCGGGGAGCTGTTTTTT.

This sequence joins TRBV5-1 and TRBJ1-2; tentatively, D is TRBD1 (5 bases). The germline CDR1 and CDR2 sequences are SGHRS and YFSETQ. The V gene lost 5 bases and the J gene lost 2 bases, with 7 bases spanning the gap. The length of the CDR3 is 12 residues. Here the CDR3 DNA reads TGCGCCAGCAGTCGGGGGAACTATGGCTACACCTTC. It codes for CASSRGNYGYTF.

V is TRBV19 and J is TRBJ2-1, with TRBD1 matching over 10 bases. Germline trimming cut 5 bases from V and 8 bases from J; bases unmatched to any gene: 9. This CDR3 is 15 amino acids long. Per germline, CDR1 LNHDA and CDR2 SQIVND (reference sequence). The CDR3 here is CASSSGTGVFDEQFF. In nucleotides, the CDR3 is TGTGCCAGTAGTTCCGGGACAGGGGTTTTCGATGAGCAGTTCTTC.

J is TRBJ2-1 and V is TRBV7-9; TRBD2 is a possible D gene (5 bases). The CDR3 length is 16 residues. CDR1 and CDR2 (germline): SEHNR, FQNEAQ (reference sequence). V dropped 5 bases and J dropped 3 bases, with 17 bases sitting between them. For the CDR3, the DNA is TGTGCCAGCAGCGTCACCGGGGTAGCTTACTACAATGAGCAGTTCTTC. This translates into CASSVTGVAYYNEQFF.

This chain links TRBV19 with TRBJ1-1; TRBD1 might be the D (5 bases). V shed 3 bases and J shed 11 bases, with 22 bases lying between them. The CDR3 runs 15 residues. CDR1 is LNHDA and CDR2 is SQIVND in the germline V gene (reference sequence). The CDR3: CASSIMNTVQEKAFF. The CDR3 coding sequence is TGTGCCAGTAGTATCATGAACACGGTACAGGAAAAGGCTTTCTTT.

This chain uses TRBV27 with TRBJ1-4; D is ambiguous. The CDR3 is made up of 15 amino acids. Between the trimmed V and J ends, which lost 6 bases and 0 bases, there was a span of 11 bases. The V gene's germline CDR1 is MNHEY and CDR2 SMNVEV (reference sequence). In DNA, the CDR3 is TGTGCCAGCAGCCAGAGGCGTGCAACTAATGAAAAACTGTTTTTT. Protein product: CASSQRRATNEKLFF.

The chain employs TRBV5-4 and TRBJ2-1; 9 bases agree with TRBD1. Germline CDR1 SGHNT, CDR2 YYREEE (reference sequence). The junction had 4 bases not matched to a gene; V was cut back by 3 bases and J by 9 bases. The CDR3 is 13 residues long. CDR3 DNA sequence: TGTGCCAGCAGCTCGACAGGGGGAGCTGAGCAGTTCTTC. It specifies CASSSTGGAEQFF.

CDR3 amino acids: CASSLLGRMNTEAFF. The CDR3 DNA is TGTGCCAGCAGTTTATTAGGCAGGATGAACACTGAAGCTTTCTTT. The rearrangement links TRBV27 to TRBJ1-1, with unresolved D. Germline V gene sequence: CDR1 MNHEY, CDR2 SMNVEV (reference sequence). V was cut by 1 base and J by 0 bases, with 9 bases left in between. The CDR3 consists of 15 residues.

The chain uses TRBV25-1 and TRBJ2-5; TRBD2 agrees at 10 bases. Germline lookup yields CDR1 MGHDK and CDR2 SYGVNS. With V trimmed by 5 bases and J by 5 bases, 14 bases remained unmatched. CDR3 length equals 17 residues. The CDR3 DNA sequence: TGTGCCAGCAGTTCCCTGGGTAGCGGGGGGATTGGGGAGACCCAGTACTTC. As protein: CASSSLGSGGIGETQYF. Drawing the rest from reference TRBV25-1 and TRBJ2-5, the complete variable domain is EADIYQTPRYLVIGTGKKITLECSQTMGHDKMYWYQQDPGMELHLIHYSYGVNSTEKGDLSSESTVSRIRTEHFPLTLESARPSHTSQYLCASSSLGSGGIGETQYFGPGTRLLVL.

This chain connects TRBV18 to TRBJ2-7; D is perhaps TRBD1 (5 bases). Deletions cut 2 bases from V and 4 bases from J, with 15 bases between. The CDR3 runs 15 residues. Germline-derived CDR1 and CDR2 are KGHSH and LQKENI. The CDR3 DNA reads TGTGCCAGCTCACCAGGGCAGGGTGGGGCGTACGAGCAGTACTTC. Protein sequence: CASSPGQGGAYEQYF.

The chain combines TRBV11-2 with TRBJ2-2; 7 bases fit TRBD2. The length of the CDR3 is 14 residues. Trimming took 3 bases from V and 3 from J; bases not matched to a gene: 1. Germline V gene data show CDR1 as SGHAT and CDR2 as FQNNGV. This CDR3 is CASSFGGDTGELFF. CDR3 bases: TGTGCCAGCAGCTTTGGGGGGGACACCGGGGAGCTGTTTTTT.

The chain recombines TRBV9 with TRBJ2-1; TRBD1 aligns across 8 bases. The CDR3 is 16 residues long. The germline gives CDR1 SGDLS, CDR2 YYNGEE. Germline trimming cut 3 bases from V and 8 bases from J; bases unmatched to any gene: 13. Here the CDR3 DNA reads TGTGCCAGCAGCGACCCTAGGGGGACAGGTTTCGATGAGCAGTTCTTC. It translates to CASSDPRGTGFDEQFF.